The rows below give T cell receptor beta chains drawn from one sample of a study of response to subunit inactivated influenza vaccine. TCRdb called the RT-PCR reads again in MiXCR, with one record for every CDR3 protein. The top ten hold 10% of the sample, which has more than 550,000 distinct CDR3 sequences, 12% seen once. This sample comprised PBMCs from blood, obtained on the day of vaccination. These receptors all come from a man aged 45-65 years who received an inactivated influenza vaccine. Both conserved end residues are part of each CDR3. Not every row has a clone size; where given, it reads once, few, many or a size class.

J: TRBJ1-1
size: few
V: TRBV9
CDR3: CASSARGRVEAFF

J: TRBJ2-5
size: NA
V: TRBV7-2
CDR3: CASSPAEETQYF

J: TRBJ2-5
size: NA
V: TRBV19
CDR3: CASSVTVGETQYF

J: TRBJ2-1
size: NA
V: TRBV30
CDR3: CAWRASGSNEQFF

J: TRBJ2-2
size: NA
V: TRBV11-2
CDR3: CASSRRGLAGGRNTGELFF

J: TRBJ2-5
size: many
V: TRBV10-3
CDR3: CAISGSGETQYF

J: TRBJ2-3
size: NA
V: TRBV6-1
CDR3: CASSPTSGRMDTQYF

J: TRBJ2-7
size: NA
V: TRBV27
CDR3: CASSFLGTYEQYF

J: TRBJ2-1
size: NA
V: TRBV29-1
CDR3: CSVRNSGRVRRAEQFF

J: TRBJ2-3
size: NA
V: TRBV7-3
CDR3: CALARGRNHTDTQYF

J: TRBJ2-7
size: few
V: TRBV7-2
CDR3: CASSLSYIEYEQYF

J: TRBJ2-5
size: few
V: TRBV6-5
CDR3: CASSYRLAGETQYF

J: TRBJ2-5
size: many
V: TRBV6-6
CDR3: CAVRAEQETQYF

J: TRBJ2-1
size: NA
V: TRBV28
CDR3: CASSLATSSYNEQFF

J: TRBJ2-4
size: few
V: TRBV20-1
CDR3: CSARVYGVGNIQYF

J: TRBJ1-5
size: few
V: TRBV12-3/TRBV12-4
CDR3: CASTQVVGGNQPQHF

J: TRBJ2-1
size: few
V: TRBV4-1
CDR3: CASSQFSLAGGSYNEQFF

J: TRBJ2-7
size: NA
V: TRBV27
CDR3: CASSSGPGGSYEQYF

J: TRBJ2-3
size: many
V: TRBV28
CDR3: CASRRVFADTQYF

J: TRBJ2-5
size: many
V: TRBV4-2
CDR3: CASSQAQGAETQYF

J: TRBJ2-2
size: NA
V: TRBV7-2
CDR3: CASSLGRGQKTGELFF

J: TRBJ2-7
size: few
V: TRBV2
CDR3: CASSDGDRGTYEQYF

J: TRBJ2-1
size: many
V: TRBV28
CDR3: CASGLGQGQYNEQFF

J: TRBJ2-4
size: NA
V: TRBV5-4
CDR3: CASSRQGALGNIQYF

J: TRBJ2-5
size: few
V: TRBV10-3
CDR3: CAISVAGDQETQYF

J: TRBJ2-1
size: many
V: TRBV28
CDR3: CASTGTSGRVSYNEQFF

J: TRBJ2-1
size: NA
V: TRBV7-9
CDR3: CASSLSPQFF

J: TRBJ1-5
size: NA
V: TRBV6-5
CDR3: CASSYSGQQPQHF

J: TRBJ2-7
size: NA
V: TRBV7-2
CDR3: CASRQFTGTRGTYEQYF

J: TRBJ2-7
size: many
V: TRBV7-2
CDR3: CASSAQYGRNYEQYF

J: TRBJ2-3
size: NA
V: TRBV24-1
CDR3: CATSPGGTNTDTQYF

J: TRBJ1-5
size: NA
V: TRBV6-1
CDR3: CASSVSQINQPQHF

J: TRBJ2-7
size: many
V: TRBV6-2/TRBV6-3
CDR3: CASSSSWLYFTPGTTSYEQYF

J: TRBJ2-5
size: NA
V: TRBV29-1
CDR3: CSGIAGSETQYF

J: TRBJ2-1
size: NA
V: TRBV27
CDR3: CASSRGFGGEQFF

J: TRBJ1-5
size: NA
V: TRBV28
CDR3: CASTAGNQPQHF

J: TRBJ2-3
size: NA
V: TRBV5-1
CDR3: CASSLDETSTDTQYF

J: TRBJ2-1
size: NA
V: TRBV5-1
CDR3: CASSRKVAGGSVNEQFF

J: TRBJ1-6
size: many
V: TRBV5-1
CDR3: CASSLVGISDPYNSPLHF

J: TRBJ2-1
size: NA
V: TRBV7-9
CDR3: CASREPAGEQFF

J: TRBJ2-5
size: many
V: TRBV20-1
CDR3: CSARAPRQVWVETQYF

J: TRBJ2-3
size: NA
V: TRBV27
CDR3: CASLAGDTDTQYF

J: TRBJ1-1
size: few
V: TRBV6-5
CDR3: CASSYLTQGAEAFF

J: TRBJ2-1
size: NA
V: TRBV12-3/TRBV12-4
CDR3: CASSFPAGGNTAYNEQFF

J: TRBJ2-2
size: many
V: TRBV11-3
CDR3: CASSSLVAGGGTGELFF

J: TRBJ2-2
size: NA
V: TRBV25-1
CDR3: CASSRSGQWATGELFF

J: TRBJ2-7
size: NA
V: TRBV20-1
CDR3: CSARVGDLDYEQYF

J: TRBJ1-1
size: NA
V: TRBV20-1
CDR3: CSARGIMGTEAFF